These 15 T cell receptor beta chains share one sample of origin, sequenced in a study of shared clonotypes between healthy human individuals. Sequenced by immunoSEQ multiplex PCR; TCRdb stores in-frame clones only, minus some. The repertoire holds about 960,000 clones, over 60% seen once, with approximately 1.5% in the top ten. The material sequenced was memory CD4+ T cells sorted from blood. Subset defined: CD45RA-negative fraction. All receptors derive from a man aged 18 to 29 in good health.

This clone was detected a few times. The rearrangement links TRBV19 to TRBJ1-1, with no clear D. CDR3 length: 9 amino acids. Per the germline V gene, CDR1 is LNHDA and CDR2 is SQIVND (reference sequence). Deletions cut 8 bases from V and 3 bases from J, with 1 base between. The CDR3 reads CASYTEAFF. As DNA, the CDR3 is TGTGCCAGTTACACTGAAGCTTTCTTT.

This clone was counted at least ten times. The V gene is TRBV20-1, the J gene TRBJ2-1; D unresolved. The V end lost 3 bases, the J end lost 9 bases, and 9 bases lay between the germline ends. The CDR3 is 11 amino acids. Looked up from germline, CDR1 is DFQATT and CDR2 is SNEGSKA (reference sequence). This chain's CDR3 is CSASDGGEQFF. CDR3 sequence (DNA): TGCAGTGCTAGTGATGGCGGTGAGCAGTTCTTC.

This clone was seen once. CDR3 region: CASSMWLEKLFF. CDR3 coding DNA: TGTGCCAGTAGTATGTGGCTTGAAAAACTGTTTTTT. This sequence joins TRBV19 and TRBJ1-4; D is unclear. Germline V CDR1 and CDR2: LNHDA, SQIVND (reference sequence). There are 12 residues in the CDR3. V gave up 3 bases and J gave up 7 bases, with 6 bases separating them. The full variable domain, in which reference TRBV19 and TRBJ1-4 provide the parts outside the CDR3, is DGGITQSPKYLFRKEGQNVTLSCEQNLNHDAMYWYRQDPGQGLRLIYYSQIVNDFQKGDIAEGYSVSREKKESFPLTVTSAQKNPTAFYLCASSMWLEKLFFGSGTQLSVL.

The chain couples TRBV30 to TRBJ1-3; unclear D gene. Germline CDR1 reads GTSNPN; CDR2 reads SVGIG (reference sequence). This CDR3 comprises 15 residues. The germline V and J ends were trimmed by 1 base and 7 bases, with 17 bases remaining between them. DNA for the CDR3: TGTGCCTGGAGTGAAGGAGAGACTTCTCTTAACACCATATATTTT. It specifies CAWSEGETSLNTIYF.

The genes are TRBV2 and TRBJ1-1; no clear D. The CDR3 has 14 amino acids. V was pared by 4 bases and J by 3 bases, with 12 bases between. Germline CDR1 SNHLY, CDR2 FYNNEI. The CDR3 DNA follows: TGTGCCAGCAGTGGGGCCCTAAGGGACACTGAAGCTTTCTTT. Encoded protein: CASSGALRDTEAFF.

The chain has TRBV5-3 and TRBJ1-6; perhaps TRBD1 as D (6 bases). TRBV5-3 qualifies as an ORF whose function is uncertain. CDR3 length equals 15 residues. V was trimmed by 2 bases and J by 6 bases, leaving 12 bases between them. The CDR3 sequence is CARSLSGAGNSPLHF. The CDR3 DNA reads as TGTGCCAGAAGCTTATCAGGGGCTGGTAATTCACCCCTCCACTTT.

This chain connects TRBV10-1 to TRBJ2-3, with D maybe TRBD2 (6 bases). Deletions cut 3 bases from V and 5 bases from J, with 15 bases between. The germline V gene encodes CDR1 WNHNN and CDR2 SYGVQD (reference sequence). There are 15 residues in the CDR3. For the CDR3, the DNA is TGCGCCAGCAGTGATGAGGCGGGAAGGCGAGATACGCAGTATTTT. Its translation is CASSDEAGRRDTQYF.

This clone was counted a single time. The rearrangement joins TRBV7-2 to TRBJ2-7; 11 bases match TRBD2. CDR1 SGHTA and CDR2 FQGNSA come from the germline V gene. There are 16 residues in the CDR3. Trimming removed 1 base from V and 3 bases from J; junction bases left unmatched: 5. The CDR3 loop reads CASSLDSGRVSYEQYF. The CDR3 coding sequence is TGTGCCAGCAGCTTAGATAGCGGGAGGGTCAGCTACGAGCAGTACTTC.

This chain links TRBV5-6 with TRBJ1-5; TRBD1 aligns across 7 bases. The trim removed 6 bases at V and 3 bases at J, leaving 6 bases unmatched. This CDR3 contains 14 residues. CDR1 and CDR2 from the germline V gene are SGHDT and YYEEEE. The CDR3 DNA sequence: TGTGCCAGCAACCTCAGGGGGAACAATCAGCCCCAGCATTTT. Amino acids: CASNLRGNNQPQHF.

The gene calls are TRBV2 and TRBJ2-4; TRBD2 aligns across 11 bases. The length of the CDR3 is 16 residues. After removal of 5 bases from V and 9 bases from J, the junction contained 12 bases not matched to a gene. CDR1 SNHLY and CDR2 FYNNEI come from the germline V gene. CDR3 in DNA: TGTGCCAGCAGTCTAATAGCGGGAGGGCCTCGAGGCATTCAGTACTTC. Amino acids: CASSLIAGGPRGIQYF. Full variable domain (outside the CDR3, taken from reference TRBV2 and TRBJ2-4): EPEVTQTPSHQVTQMGQEVILRCVPISNHLYFYWYRQILGQKVEFLVSFYNNEISEKSEIFDDQFSVERPDGSNFTLKIRSTKLEDSAMYFCASSLIAGGPRGIQYFGAGTRLSVL.

V is TRBV7-9 and J is TRBJ1-2; no reliable D call. The CDR3 contains 14 residues. The germline V and J ends were trimmed by 1 base and 4 bases, with 10 bases remaining between them. Germline-derived CDR1 and CDR2 are SEHNR and FQNEAQ (reference sequence). CDR3: CASSLGGSSYGYTF. CDR3 DNA: TGTGCCAGCAGCTTAGGAGGTTCGTCCTATGGCTACACCTTC.

The chain couples TRBV19 to TRBJ1-4, with 8 bases that match TRBD1. Trimming removed 7 bases from V and 3 bases from J; junction bases left unmatched: 7. This CDR3 has 15 residues. The germline V gene encodes CDR1 LNHDA and CDR2 SQIVND (reference sequence). The CDR3, as DNA: TGTGCCAGTAAGCAGGGGGCGTCATCTAATGAAAAACTGTTTTTT. Its protein product is CASKQGASSNEKLFF.

The chain combines TRBV6-5 with TRBJ2-2; D gene ambiguous. CDR1 is MNHEY and CDR2 is SVGAGI in the germline V gene. CDR3 length: 13 residues. Trimming took 10 bases from V and 0 from J, leaving 9 bases between them. CDR3 region: CATYFANTGELFF. The CDR3 DNA is TGTGCCACCTATTTTGCGAACACCGGGGAGCTGTTTTTT.

The sample holds one count of this clone. V and J are TRBV18 and TRBJ2-1, with TRBD2 matching 9 bases. The junction had 3 bases not matched to a gene; V was cut back by 0 bases and J by 0 bases. Germline CDR1 reads KGHSH; CDR2 reads LQKENI. The CDR3 is 17 amino acids. Here the CDR3 DNA reads TGTGCCAGCTCACCACCTAGCGGGGGCCGCTCCTACAATGAGCAGTTCTTC. Amino acid sequence: CASSPPSGGRSYNEQFF. Full variable domain (remainder filled in from reference TRBV18 and TRBJ2-1): NAGVMQNPRHLVRRRGQEARLRCSPMKGHSHVYWYRQLPEEGLKFMVYLQKENIIDESGMPKERFSAEFPKEGPSILRIQQVVRGDSAAYFCASSPPSGGRSYNEQFFGPGTRLTVL.

About this clone: One end of the junction does not line up with germline, which may come from a read error. This sample also contains other DNA sequences that code for the same CDR3. The rearrangement uses TRBV28 and TRBJ1-4; 7 bases map to TRBD1. This CDR3 region has 14 residues. Germline lookup yields CDR1 MDHEN and CDR2 SYDVKM. In nucleotides, the CDR3 is TGCGCCAGCAGCCCCGGGACAGCGTATGAAAAACTGTTTTTT. Its protein is CASSPGTAYEKLFF. The variable domain in full, with the rest retrieved from reference TRBV28 and TRBJ1-4, is DVKVTQSSRYLVKRTGEKVFLECVQDMDHENMFWYRQDPGLGLRLIYFSYDVKMKEKGDIPEGYSVSREKKERFSLILESASTNQTSMYLCASSPGTAYEKLFFGSGTQLSVL.